This T cell receptor beta chain originates from a study of T cells after yellow fever vaccination. Study observations and caveats: Booster samples showed a return of most primary-vaccination clones (approximately 95% CD4, about 88% CD8).

Germline assignment: CDR1 SGHRS and CDR2 YFSETQ. Trimming cost V 4 bases and J 2 bases; bases outside gene matches: 9. The length of the CDR3 is 17 residues. TCRdb re-derived calls from the 5' RACE reads in MiXCR, one entry per CDR3 protein. Of roughly 63,000 distinct CDR3 sequences listed, about 7.8% were seen once; the top ten hold 35% to 40%. This clonotype was picked up many times. Its target is unknown. The TCR sequence derives from a man aged 25 to 40 who received the YFV17D yellow fever vaccine. The chain combines TRBV5-1 with TRBJ2-3; 11 positions match TRBD1. The source was CD8+ T cells sorted from PBMCs, collected 15 days after the yellow fever booster vaccination. CDR3 loop: CASSPTGQGVYTDTQYF. The CDR3 coding sequence is TGCGCCAGCAGCCCGACGGGACAGGGGGTCTACACAGATACGCAGTATTTT.